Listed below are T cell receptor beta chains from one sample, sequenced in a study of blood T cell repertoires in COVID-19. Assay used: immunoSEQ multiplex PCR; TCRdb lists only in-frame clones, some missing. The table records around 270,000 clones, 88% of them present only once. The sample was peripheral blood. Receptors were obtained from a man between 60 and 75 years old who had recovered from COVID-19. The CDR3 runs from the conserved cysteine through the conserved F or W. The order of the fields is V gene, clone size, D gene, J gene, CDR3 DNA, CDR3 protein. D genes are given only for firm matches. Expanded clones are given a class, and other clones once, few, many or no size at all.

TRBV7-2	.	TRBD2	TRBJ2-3	TGTGCCAGCAGCCCTCGACTAGCGGGGGCGGCAGATACGCAGTATTTT	CASSPRLAGAADTQYF
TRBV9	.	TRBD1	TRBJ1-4	TGTGCCAGCAGCGGCGGCAGGGGGCAGGGAAAACTGTTTTTT	CASSGGRGQGKLFF
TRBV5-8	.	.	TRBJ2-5	TGTGCCAGCAGAAGAAAGACAGGGTATGCGGGGGAGACCCAGTACTTC	CASRRKTGYAGETQYF
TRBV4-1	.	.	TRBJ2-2	TGCGCCAGCAGCCAAGATCCGGGACTGAACACCGGGGAGCTGTTTTTT	CASSQDPGLNTGELFF
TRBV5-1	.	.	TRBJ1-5	TGCGCCAGCAGCTACCAGGGGCTAAGCAATCAGCCCCAGCATTTT	CASSYQGLSNQPQHF
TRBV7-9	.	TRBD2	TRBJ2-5	TGTGCCAGCAGCTGGGGACTAGCTAGGGAGACCCAGTACTTC	CASSWGLARETQYF
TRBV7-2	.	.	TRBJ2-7	TGTGCCAGCAGCCCCCTCTACGAGCAGTACTTC	CASSPLYEQYF
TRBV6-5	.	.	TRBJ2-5	TGTGCCAGCACCGAGCAGGGGGGACAAGAGACCCAGTACTTC	CASTEQGGQETQYF
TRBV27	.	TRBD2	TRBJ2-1	TGTGCCAGCAGTTTAGTGGAAGTGGGGGGGTATGAGCAGTTCTTC	CASSLVEVGGYEQFF
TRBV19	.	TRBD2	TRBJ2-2	TGTGCCACCGCCGGGACTAGGGCGAACACCGGGGAGCTGTTTTTT	CATAGTRANTGELFF
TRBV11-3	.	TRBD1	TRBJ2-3	TGTGCCAGCGGGACAGGAGGCACAGATACGCAGTATTTT	CASGTGGTDTQYF
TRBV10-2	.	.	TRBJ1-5	TGCGCCAGCAGTGAGTCAGTCCCCGGCAGACAACCCCAGCATTTT	CASSESVPGRQPQHF
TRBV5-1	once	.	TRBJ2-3	TGCGCCAGCAGCTTCGGACGGCTCGCGGGGGCCGGCACAGATACGCAGTATTTT	CASSFGRLAGAGTDTQYF
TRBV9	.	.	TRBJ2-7	TGTGCCAGCAGCGCGAATCCGGGAGCCGGAGACAATTCACCCTACGAGCAGTACTTC	CASSANPGAGDNSPYEQYF
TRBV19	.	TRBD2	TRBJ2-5	TGTGCCAGTAGTATGCGAGCGGGGGTTGAGACCCAGTACTTC	CASSMRAGVETQYF
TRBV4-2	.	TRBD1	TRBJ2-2	TGTGCCAGCAGCCACCTAGGACAGGGGGCGAACACCGGGGAGCTGTTTTTT	CASSHLGQGANTGELFF
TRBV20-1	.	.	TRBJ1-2	TGCAGTGCTAGTTCTCAACAGGCTAACTATGGCTACACCTTC	CSASSQQANYGYTF
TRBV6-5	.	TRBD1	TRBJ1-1	TGTGCCAGCAGTTACGGGACAGGGGGCTTAAGCACTGAAGCTTTCTTT	CASSYGTGGLSTEAFF
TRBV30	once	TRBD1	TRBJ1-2	TGTGCCTGGAGGACAGGGATCTATGGCTACACCTTC	CAWRTGIYGYTF
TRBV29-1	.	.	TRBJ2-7	TGCAGCGCATGGACACCGAGCTCCTACGAGCAGTACTTC	CSAWTPSSYEQYF
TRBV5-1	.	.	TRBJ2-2	TGCGCCAGCAGACGGACAGACACCGGGGAGCTGTTTTTT	CASRRTDTGELFF
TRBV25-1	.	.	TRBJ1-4	TGTGCCAGCAGTGATATTGCGACTGAGCCAACTAATGAAAAACTGTTTTTT	CASSDIATEPTNEKLFF